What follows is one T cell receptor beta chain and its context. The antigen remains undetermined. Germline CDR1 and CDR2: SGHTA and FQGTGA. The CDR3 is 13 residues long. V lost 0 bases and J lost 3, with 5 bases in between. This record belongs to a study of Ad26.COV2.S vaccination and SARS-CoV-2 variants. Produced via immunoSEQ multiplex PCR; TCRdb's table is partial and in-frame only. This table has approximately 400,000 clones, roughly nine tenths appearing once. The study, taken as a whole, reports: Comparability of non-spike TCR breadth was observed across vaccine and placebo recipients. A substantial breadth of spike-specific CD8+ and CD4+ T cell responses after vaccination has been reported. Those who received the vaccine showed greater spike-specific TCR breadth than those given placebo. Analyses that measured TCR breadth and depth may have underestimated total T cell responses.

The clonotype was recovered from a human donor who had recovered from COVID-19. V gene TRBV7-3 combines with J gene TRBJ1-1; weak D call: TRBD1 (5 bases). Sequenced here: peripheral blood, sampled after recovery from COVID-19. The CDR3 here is CASSLTGDTEAFF. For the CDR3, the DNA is TGTGCCAGCAGCTTAACAGGGGACACTGAAGCTTTCTTT.